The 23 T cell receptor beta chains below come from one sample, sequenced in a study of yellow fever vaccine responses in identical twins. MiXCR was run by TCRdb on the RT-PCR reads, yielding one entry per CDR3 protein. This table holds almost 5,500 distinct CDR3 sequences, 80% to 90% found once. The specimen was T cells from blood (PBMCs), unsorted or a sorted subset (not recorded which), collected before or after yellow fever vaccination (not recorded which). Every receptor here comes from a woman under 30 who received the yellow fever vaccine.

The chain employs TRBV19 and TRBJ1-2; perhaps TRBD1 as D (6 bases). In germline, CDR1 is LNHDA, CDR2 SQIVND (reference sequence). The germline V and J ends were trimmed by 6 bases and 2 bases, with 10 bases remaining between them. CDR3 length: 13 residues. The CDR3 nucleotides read TGTGCCAGTAGACTCGGACAGAACTATGGCTACACCTTC. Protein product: CASRLGQNYGYTF.

The CDR3 here is CSVEGGGRNTGELFF. The DNA of the CDR3 is TGCAGCGTTGAGGGGGGCGGGCGAAACACCGGGGAGCTGTTTTTT. The chain combines TRBV29-1 with TRBJ2-2; perhaps D is TRBD1 or TRBD2 (6 bases each). In germline, CDR1 is SQVTM, CDR2 ANQGSEA. V lost 3 bases to trimming and J lost 2 bases, with 13 bases between them. There are 15 residues in the CDR3.

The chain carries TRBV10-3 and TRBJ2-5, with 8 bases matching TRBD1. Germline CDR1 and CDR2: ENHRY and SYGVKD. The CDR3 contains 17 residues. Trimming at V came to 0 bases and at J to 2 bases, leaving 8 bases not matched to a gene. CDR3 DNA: TGTGCCATCAGTGAGTCGGTTTCAGGGGGCTCGCAAGAGACCCAGTACTTC. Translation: CAISESVSGGSQETQYF.

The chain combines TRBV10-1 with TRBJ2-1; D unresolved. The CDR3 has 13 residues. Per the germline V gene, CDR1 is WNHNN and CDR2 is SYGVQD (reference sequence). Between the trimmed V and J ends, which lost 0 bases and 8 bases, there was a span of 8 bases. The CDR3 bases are TGCGCCAGCAGTGAGTCCCACCGAGATGAGCAGTTCTTC. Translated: CASSESHRDEQFF.

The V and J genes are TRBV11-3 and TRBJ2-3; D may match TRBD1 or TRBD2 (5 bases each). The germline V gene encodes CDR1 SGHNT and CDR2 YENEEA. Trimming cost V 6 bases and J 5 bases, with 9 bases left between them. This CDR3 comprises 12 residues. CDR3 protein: CASSRGVDTQYF. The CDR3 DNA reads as TGTGCCAGCAGTCGAGGGGTAGATACGCAGTATTTT.

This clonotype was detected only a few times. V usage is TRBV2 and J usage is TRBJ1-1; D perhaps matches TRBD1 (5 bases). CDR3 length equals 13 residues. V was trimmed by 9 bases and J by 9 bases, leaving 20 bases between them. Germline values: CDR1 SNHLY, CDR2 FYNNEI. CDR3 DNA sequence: TGTGCCAGTTCTGCCCGAGGGGAGGGTCAAGCTTTCTTT. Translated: CASSARGEGQAFF.

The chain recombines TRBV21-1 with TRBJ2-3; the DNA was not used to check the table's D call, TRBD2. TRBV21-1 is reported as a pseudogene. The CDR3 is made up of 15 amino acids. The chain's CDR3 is CASSKGGSSTDTQYF. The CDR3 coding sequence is TGTGCCAGCAGCAAAGGCGGGAGTTCCACAGATACGCAGTATTTT.

Here the CDR3 reads CAIRGQGNEQYF. Written as DNA, the CDR3 is TGTGCCATCCGTGGACAGGGGAACGAGCAGTACTTC. The V call is TRBV10-3, the J call TRBJ2-7, with 9 bases identical to TRBD1. Germline V lookup: CDR1 ENHRY, CDR2 SYGVKD. V shed 8 bases and J 5 bases; nucleotides not matched to a gene: 4. The CDR3 extends over 12 amino acids.

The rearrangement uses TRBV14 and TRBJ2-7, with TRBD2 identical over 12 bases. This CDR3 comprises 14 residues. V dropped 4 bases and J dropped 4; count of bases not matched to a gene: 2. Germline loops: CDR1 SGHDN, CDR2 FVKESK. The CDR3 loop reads CASSRGTSGYEQYF. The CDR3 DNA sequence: TGTGCCAGCAGCCGAGGGACTAGCGGGTACGAGCAGTACTTC.

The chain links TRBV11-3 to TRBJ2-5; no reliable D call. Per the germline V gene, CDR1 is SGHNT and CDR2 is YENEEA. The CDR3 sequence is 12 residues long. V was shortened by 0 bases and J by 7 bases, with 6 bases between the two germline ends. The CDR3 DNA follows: TGTGCCAGCAGCTTAGATTTTGTGACCCAGTACTTC. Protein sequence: CASSLDFVTQYF.

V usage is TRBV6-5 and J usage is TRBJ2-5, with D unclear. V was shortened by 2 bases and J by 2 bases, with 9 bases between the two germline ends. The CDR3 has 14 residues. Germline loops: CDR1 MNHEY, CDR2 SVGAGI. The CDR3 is CASSYSLVQETQYF. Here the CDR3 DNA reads TGTGCCAGCAGTTACAGCTTAGTACAAGAGACCCAGTACTTC.

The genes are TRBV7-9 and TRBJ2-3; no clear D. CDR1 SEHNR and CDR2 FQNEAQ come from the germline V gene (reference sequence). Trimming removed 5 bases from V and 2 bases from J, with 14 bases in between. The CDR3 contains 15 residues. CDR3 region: CASSPVVTATDTQYF. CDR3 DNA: TGTGCCAGCAGCCCGGTGGTGACCGCCACAGATACGCAGTATTTT.

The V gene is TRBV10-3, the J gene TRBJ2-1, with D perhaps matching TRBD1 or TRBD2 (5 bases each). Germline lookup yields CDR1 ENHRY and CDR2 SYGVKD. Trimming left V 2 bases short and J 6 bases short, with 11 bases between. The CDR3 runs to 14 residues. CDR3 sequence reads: CAISEDRDLNEQFF. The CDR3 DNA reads TGTGCCATCAGTGAGGACCGGGACCTCAATGAGCAGTTCTTC.

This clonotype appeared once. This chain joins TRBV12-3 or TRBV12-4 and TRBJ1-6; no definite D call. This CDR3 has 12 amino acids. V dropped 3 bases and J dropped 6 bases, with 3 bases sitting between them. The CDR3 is CASSFGNSPLHF. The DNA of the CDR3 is TGTGCCAGCAGTTTTGGTAATTCACCCCTCCACTTT.

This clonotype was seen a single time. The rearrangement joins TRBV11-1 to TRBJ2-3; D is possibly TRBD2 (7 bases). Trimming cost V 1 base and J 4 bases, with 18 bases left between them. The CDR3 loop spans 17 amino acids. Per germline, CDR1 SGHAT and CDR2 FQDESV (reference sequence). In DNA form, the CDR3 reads TGTGCCAGCAGCTTAGGGCCCTGGGGGGGCCATGCAGATACGCAGTATTTT. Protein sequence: CASSLGPWGGHADTQYF.

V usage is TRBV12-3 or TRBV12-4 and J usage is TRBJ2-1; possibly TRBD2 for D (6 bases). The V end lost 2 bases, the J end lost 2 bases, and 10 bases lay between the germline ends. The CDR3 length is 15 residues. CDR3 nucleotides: TGTGCCAGCAGTTTACCCGGGACTGCCTACAATGAGCAGTTCTTC. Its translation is CASSLPGTAYNEQFF.

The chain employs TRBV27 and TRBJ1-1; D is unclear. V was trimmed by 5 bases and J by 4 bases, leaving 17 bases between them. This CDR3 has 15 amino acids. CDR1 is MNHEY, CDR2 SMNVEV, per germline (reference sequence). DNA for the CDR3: TGTGCCAGCAGTCCAGGACTCCCGGGGAGCACTGAAGCTTTCTTT. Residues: CASSPGLPGSTEAFF.

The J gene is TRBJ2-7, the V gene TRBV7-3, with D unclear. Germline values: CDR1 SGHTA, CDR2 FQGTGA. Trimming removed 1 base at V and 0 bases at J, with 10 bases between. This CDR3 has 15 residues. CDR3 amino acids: CASSLMASSSYEQYF. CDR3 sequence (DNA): TGTGCCAGCAGCTTAATGGCAAGCAGCTCCTACGAGCAGTACTTC. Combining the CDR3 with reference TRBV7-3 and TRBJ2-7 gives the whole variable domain GAGVSQTPSNKVTEKGKYVELRCDPISGHTALYWYRQSLGQGPEFLIYFQGTGAADDSGLPNDRFFAVRPEGSVSTLKIQRTERGDSAVYLCASSLMASSSYEQYFGPGTRLTVT.

CDR3 loop: CASSSTANYGYTF. In DNA, the CDR3 is TGTGCCAGCAGTTCGACAGCTAACTATGGCTACACCTTC. This chain links TRBV12-3 or TRBV12-4 with TRBJ1-2; possible D gene TRBD1, 5 bases. V was cut by 4 bases and J by 0 bases, with 6 bases left in between. The CDR3 is 13 residues long.

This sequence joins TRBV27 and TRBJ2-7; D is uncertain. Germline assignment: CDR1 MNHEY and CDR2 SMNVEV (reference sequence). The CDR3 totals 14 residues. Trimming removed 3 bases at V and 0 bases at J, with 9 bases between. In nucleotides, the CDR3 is TGTGCCAGCAGTTTTGGCTCGAGCTCCTACGAGCAGTACTTC. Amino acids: CASSFGSSSYEQYF.

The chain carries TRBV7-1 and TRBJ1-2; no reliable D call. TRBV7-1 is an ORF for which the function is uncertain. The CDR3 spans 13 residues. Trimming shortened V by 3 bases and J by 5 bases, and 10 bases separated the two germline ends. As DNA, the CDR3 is TGTGCCAGCAGCTCGATAGATCCGTATGGCTACACCTTC. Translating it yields CASSSIDPYGYTF.

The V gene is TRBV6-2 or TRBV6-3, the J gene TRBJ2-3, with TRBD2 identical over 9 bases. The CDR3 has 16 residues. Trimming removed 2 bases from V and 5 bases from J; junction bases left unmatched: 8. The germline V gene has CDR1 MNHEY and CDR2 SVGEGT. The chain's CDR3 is CASSYGAGGQVDTQYF. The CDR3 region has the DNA TGTGCCAGCAGTTACGGGGCGGGGGGGCAGGTAGATACGCAGTATTTT.

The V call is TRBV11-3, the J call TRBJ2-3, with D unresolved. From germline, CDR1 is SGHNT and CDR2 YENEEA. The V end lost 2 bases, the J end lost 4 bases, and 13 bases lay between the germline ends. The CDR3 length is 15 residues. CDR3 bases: TGTGCCAGCAGCTTAAGTAAGACCCTCGCAGATACGCAGTATTTT. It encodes CASSLSKTLADTQYF.